Sequencing of this TCR beta chain was carried out in a study of blood T cell repertoires in COVID-19. Across the whole study: The analysed material was cDNA or gDNA that came from T cells, B-cell-depleted T cells, or PBMCs.

Some clones are missing from TCRdb's copy, which holds only in-frame ones; the method was immunoSEQ multiplex PCR. Of 90,000 or so clones listed, roughly 90% are singletons. The CDR3 totals 19 residues. The V end lost 1 base, the J end lost 2 bases, and 23 bases lay between the germline ends. The V gene's germline CDR1 is SGHNT and CDR2 YYREEE (reference sequence). This chain uses TRBV5-4 with TRBJ2-3, with a weak D call TRBD1 (6 bases). The TCR was taken from a woman aged 65 to 85 with acute or convalescent COVID-19. The material sequenced was peripheral blood. CDR3 nucleotides: TGTGCCAGCAGCTTGAGGCCAGGGGTGCAGGGAGTCTCCACAGATACGCAGTATTTT. Its translation: CASSLRPGVQGVSTDTQYF.